The T cell receptor (beta chain) under discussion was sequenced for a study of blood T cell repertoires in COVID-19. There are 14 residues in the CDR3. The germline CDR1 and CDR2 sequences are SGHRS and YFSETQ. V was cut by 2 bases and J by 7 bases, with 16 bases left in between. TCRdb's copy holds only in-frame clones and misses some; the assay was immunoSEQ multiplex PCR. The top ten hold 5.8% of the sample, which has around 54,000 clones, 70% to 85% seen once. The clonotype originates from a woman between 50 and 59 years old with acute COVID-19. Sequenced input: PBMCs or T cells enriched from blood (not recorded which). The genes are TRBV5-1 and TRBJ2-7; tentative D call: TRBD1 (6 bases). DNA of the CDR3: TGCGCCAGCAGCTTTGGGGGCGACGTACGAGAGCAGTACTTC. Its protein product is CASSFGGDVREQYF.